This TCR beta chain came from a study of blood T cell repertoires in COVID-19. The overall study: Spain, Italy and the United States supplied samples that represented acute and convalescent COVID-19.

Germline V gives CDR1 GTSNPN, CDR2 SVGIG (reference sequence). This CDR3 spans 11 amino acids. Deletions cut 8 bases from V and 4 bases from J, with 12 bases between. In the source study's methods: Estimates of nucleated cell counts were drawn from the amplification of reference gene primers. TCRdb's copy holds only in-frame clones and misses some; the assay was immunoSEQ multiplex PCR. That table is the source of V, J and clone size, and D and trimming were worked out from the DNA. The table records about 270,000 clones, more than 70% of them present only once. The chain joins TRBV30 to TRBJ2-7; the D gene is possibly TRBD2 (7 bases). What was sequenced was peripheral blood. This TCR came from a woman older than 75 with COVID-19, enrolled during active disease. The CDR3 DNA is TGTGCCGGGGGGGGGCCTTACGAGCAGTACTTC. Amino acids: CAGGGPYEQYF.